A selection of T cell receptor beta chains follows, all from one sample in a study of shared clonotypes between healthy human individuals. The data were produced by immunoSEQ multiplex PCR, yet TCRdb's version contains in-frame clones alone and is incomplete. The sample yields under 850,000 clones, 90% to 95% seen once. Material: naive CD8+ T cells sorted from blood. All receptors come from a young man in good health. Each CDR3 is given with its conserved first and last residue. The order of the fields is V gene, clone size, J gene, D gene, CDR3 protein, CDR3 DNA. The D gene is left open where the match is weak. Size values are once, few and many counts, or a class for expanded clones, and some rows have none.

V gene: TRBV6-5; clone size: NA; J gene: TRBJ2-7; D gene: TRBD2; CDR3 protein: CASSYSTGLAALEQYF; CDR3 DNA: TGTGCCAGCAGTTACTCAACGGGACTAGCGGCCCTCGAGCAGTACTTC
V gene: TRBV6-1; clone size: NA; J gene: TRBJ2-2; D gene: NA; CDR3 protein: CASPGGITGELFF; CDR3 DNA: TGTGCCTCCCCCGGGGGTATCACCGGGGAGCTGTTTTTT
V gene: TRBV28; clone size: NA; J gene: TRBJ2-7; D gene: NA; CDR3 protein: CASSLLETSAEQYF; CDR3 DNA: TGTGCCAGCAGTTTATTGGAGACTTCGGCCGAGCAGTACTTC
V gene: TRBV5-1; clone size: NA; J gene: TRBJ1-5; D gene: NA; CDR3 protein: CASSLAWDQPQHF; CDR3 DNA: TGCGCCAGCAGCTTGGCCTGGGATCAGCCCCAGCATTTT
V gene: TRBV5-6; clone size: once; J gene: TRBJ2-2; D gene: NA; CDR3 protein: CASSLTSQTPITGELFF; CDR3 DNA: TGTGCCAGCAGCTTGACTAGCCAGACACCGATCACCGGGGAGCTGTTTTTT
V gene: TRBV7-6; clone size: NA; J gene: TRBJ1-4; D gene: NA; CDR3 protein: CASSLKGLSEKLFF; CDR3 DNA: TGTGCCAGCAGCTTAAAGGGACTAAGTGAAAAACTGTTTTTT
V gene: TRBV11-2; clone size: NA; J gene: TRBJ1-4; D gene: NA; CDR3 protein: CASSQETGAGDEKLFF; CDR3 DNA: TGTGCCAGCAGCCAGGAGACGGGAGCTGGGGATGAAAAACTGTTTTTT
V gene: TRBV7-8; clone size: NA; J gene: TRBJ2-2; D gene: NA; CDR3 protein: CASSPHPTASSGELFF; CDR3 DNA: TGTGCCAGCAGCCCCCACCCGACAGCCAGTTCCGGGGAGCTGTTTTTT
V gene: TRBV7-6; clone size: NA; J gene: TRBJ2-1; D gene: TRBD2; CDR3 protein: CASSLAGGPRNEQFF; CDR3 DNA: TGTGCCAGCAGCTTGGCGGGAGGGCCGAGAAATGAGCAGTTCTTC
V gene: TRBV29-1; clone size: NA; J gene: TRBJ1-1; D gene: TRBD1; CDR3 protein: CSGSGQENTEAFF; CDR3 DNA: TGCAGCGGCTCGGGACAGGAGAACACTGAAGCTTTCTTT
V gene: TRBV23-1; clone size: NA; J gene: TRBJ2-1; D gene: TRBD1; CDR3 protein: CATAPDRVHNEQFF; CDR3 DNA: TGCGCCACCGCCCCGGACAGGGTCCACAATGAGCAGTTCTTC
V gene: TRBV6-1; clone size: once; J gene: TRBJ2-7; D gene: NA; CDR3 protein: CASTGAYEQYF; CDR3 DNA: TGTGCCAGCACGGGGGCTTACGAGCAGTACTTC
V gene: TRBV15; clone size: NA; J gene: TRBJ2-1; D gene: TRBD2; CDR3 protein: CATSREGLGLAGPNEQFF; CDR3 DNA: TGTGCCACCAGCAGGGAGGGACTGGGACTAGCGGGACCCAATGAGCAGTTCTTC
V gene: TRBV4-1; clone size: NA; J gene: TRBJ2-3; D gene: NA; CDR3 protein: CASSPRGEDTQYF; CDR3 DNA: TGCGCCAGCAGCCCACGAGGAGAAGATACGCAGTATTTT
V gene: TRBV10-3; clone size: NA; J gene: TRBJ2-7; D gene: NA; CDR3 protein: CAISESKTYEQYF; CDR3 DNA: TGTGCCATCAGTGAGTCGAAAACCTACGAGCAGTACTTC
V gene: TRBV5-6; clone size: NA; J gene: TRBJ1-2; D gene: NA; CDR3 protein: CASSLDRGGGGYTF; CDR3 DNA: TGTGCCAGCAGCTTGGATCGGGGCGGCGGGGGCTACACCTTC
V gene: TRBV4-1; clone size: NA; J gene: TRBJ2-5; D gene: NA; CDR3 protein: CASSPPTQRGQETQYF; CDR3 DNA: TGCGCCAGCAGCCCTCCGACACAAAGGGGGCAAGAGACCCAGTACTTC
V gene: TRBV2; clone size: NA; J gene: TRBJ2-3; D gene: TRBD2; CDR3 protein: CASPPGLALNPTDTQYF; CDR3 DNA: TGTGCCAGCCCTCCGGGACTAGCCCTGAATCCCACAGATACGCAGTATTTT
V gene: TRBV27; clone size: NA; J gene: TRBJ2-7; D gene: TRBD2; CDR3 protein: CASSPASGYEQYF; CDR3 DNA: TGTGCCAGCAGTCCAGCTAGCGGCTACGAGCAGTACTTC
V gene: TRBV7-9; clone size: NA; J gene: TRBJ2-5; D gene: NA; CDR3 protein: CASSLFARVQETQYF; CDR3 DNA: TGTGCCAGCAGCCTTTTCGCCAGGGTTCAAGAGACCCAGTACTTC
V gene: TRBV7-9; clone size: few; J gene: TRBJ2-2; D gene: TRBD2; CDR3 protein: CASSARTSGWTNTGELFF; CDR3 DNA: TGTGCCAGCAGCGCTCGGACTAGCGGGTGGACAAACACCGGGGAGCTGTTTTTT
V gene: TRBV27; clone size: NA; J gene: TRBJ2-7; D gene: NA; CDR3 protein: CASSRGNEQYF; CDR3 DNA: TGTGCCAGCAGTCGCGGTAACGAGCAGTACTTC
V gene: TRBV6-5; clone size: NA; J gene: TRBJ2-2; D gene: TRBD1; CDR3 protein: CASSYQKTGVGGELFF; CDR3 DNA: TGTGCCAGCAGTTACCAAAAGACAGGGGTCGGCGGGGAGCTGTTTTTT
V gene: TRBV10-3; clone size: NA; J gene: TRBJ1-2; D gene: NA; CDR3 protein: CAISPTGKQNNYGYTF; CDR3 DNA: TGTGCCATCAGCCCAACAGGGAAGCAAAACAACTATGGCTACACCTTC
V gene: TRBV10-1; clone size: NA; J gene: TRBJ2-2; D gene: NA; CDR3 protein: CASSESGFTGELFF; CDR3 DNA: TGCGCCAGCAGTGAGTCAGGGTTCACCGGGGAGCTGTTTTTT
V gene: TRBV4-1; clone size: NA; J gene: TRBJ2-1; D gene: NA; CDR3 protein: CASSRGNYNEQFF; CDR3 DNA: TGCGCCAGCAGCCGAGGGAACTACAATGAGCAGTTCTTC
V gene: TRBV7-6; clone size: NA; J gene: TRBJ1-1; D gene: TRBD1; CDR3 protein: CASSLGGGPEAFF; CDR3 DNA: TGTGCCAGCAGCTTAGGAGGGGGCCCTGAAGCTTTCTTT
V gene: TRBV6-5; clone size: NA; J gene: TRBJ2-2; D gene: NA; CDR3 protein: CASRSGGELFF; CDR3 DNA: TGTGCCAGCAGGTCGGGCGGGGAGCTGTTTTTT
V gene: TRBV27; clone size: NA; J gene: TRBJ2-7; D gene: TRBD1; CDR3 protein: CASSRGTGFYEQYF; CDR3 DNA: TGTGCCAGCAGCCGAGGGACAGGGTTCTACGAGCAGTACTTC
V gene: TRBV9; clone size: NA; J gene: TRBJ2-3; D gene: TRBD2; CDR3 protein: CASSLRAGGSADTQYF; CDR3 DNA: TGTGCCAGCAGCTTACGAGCGGGAGGGTCGGCAGATACGCAGTATTTT
V gene: TRBV6-5; clone size: NA; J gene: TRBJ2-1; D gene: TRBD1; CDR3 protein: CASSSTDRDEQFF; CDR3 DNA: TGTGCCAGCAGTTCTACCGACAGGGATGAGCAGTTCTTC
V gene: TRBV7-2; clone size: NA; J gene: TRBJ2-7; D gene: NA; CDR3 protein: CASSWGHSYEQYF; CDR3 DNA: TGTGCCAGCAGCTGGGGACATTCCTACGAGCAGTACTTC
V gene: TRBV29-1; clone size: NA; J gene: TRBJ2-7; D gene: NA; CDR3 protein: CSVRSEVFYEQYF; CDR3 DNA: TGCAGCGTTCGCTCCGAAGTTTTTTACGAGCAGTACTTC
V gene: TRBV7-9; clone size: NA; J gene: TRBJ2-1; D gene: NA; CDR3 protein: CASSFEVNEQFF; CDR3 DNA: TGTGCCAGCAGCTTTGAAGTGAATGAGCAGTTCTTC
V gene: TRBV25-1; clone size: NA; J gene: TRBJ2-7; D gene: NA; CDR3 protein: CASSESPRTTSYEQYF; CDR3 DNA: TGTGCCAGCAGTGAATCGCCCAGAACAACCTCCTACGAGCAGTACTTC
V gene: TRBV29-1; clone size: NA; J gene: TRBJ2-1; D gene: NA; CDR3 protein: CSVGSLVNEQFF; CDR3 DNA: TGCAGCGTTGGGTCACTAGTAAATGAGCAGTTCTTC
V gene: TRBV2; clone size: NA; J gene: TRBJ2-7; D gene: TRBD1; CDR3 protein: CASSEGPGQIFEQYF; CDR3 DNA: TGTGCCAGCAGTGAAGGTCCGGGACAGATTTTCGAGCAGTACTTC
V gene: TRBV27; clone size: NA; J gene: TRBJ2-2; D gene: TRBD1; CDR3 protein: CATRTKTGGTGELFF; CDR3 DNA: TGTGCCACCCGAACAAAGACAGGGGGCACCGGGGAGCTGTTTTTT
V gene: TRBV5-4; clone size: once; J gene: TRBJ2-3; D gene: NA; CDR3 protein: CASSLVGAGSGTDTQYF; CDR3 DNA: TGTGCCAGCAGCTTGGTTGGGGCAGGGAGCGGCACAGATACGCAGTATTTT
V gene: TRBV4-1; clone size: NA; J gene: TRBJ2-1; D gene: NA; CDR3 protein: CASLTFESNEQFF; CDR3 DNA: TGCGCCAGCTTGACGTTCGAGAGCAATGAGCAGTTCTTC
V gene: TRBV29-1; clone size: NA; J gene: TRBJ1-1; D gene: TRBD1; CDR3 protein: CSVRGQGGPNTEAFF; CDR3 DNA: TGCAGCGTTAGGGGACAGGGCGGCCCGAACACTGAAGCTTTCTTT
V gene: TRBV5-1; clone size: NA; J gene: TRBJ2-3; D gene: NA; CDR3 protein: CASSLEGRITDTQYF; CDR3 DNA: TGCGCCAGCAGCTTGGAAGGCAGAATCACAGATACGCAGTATTTT
V gene: TRBV29-1; clone size: NA; J gene: TRBJ2-1; D gene: NA; CDR3 protein: CSVEGRHNEQFF; CDR3 DNA: TGCAGCGTTGAGGGCAGGCACAATGAGCAGTTCTTC
V gene: TRBV5-1; clone size: NA; J gene: TRBJ2-3; D gene: NA; CDR3 protein: CASSLEDAGDTQYF; CDR3 DNA: TGCGCCAGCAGCTTGGAGGATGCGGGCGATACGCAGTATTTT
V gene: TRBV6-1; clone size: NA; J gene: TRBJ2-5; D gene: TRBD2; CDR3 protein: CASSEYQAGDVEQETQYF; CDR3 DNA: TGTGCCAGCAGTGAATATCAAGCGGGAGACGTTGAGCAAGAGACCCAGTACTTC